Listed below are T cell receptor beta chains from one sample, sequenced in a study of radiation and T cells in renal cell carcinoma. This table comes from immunoSEQ multiplex PCR, and its TCRdb copy is limited to in-frame clones, with some not included. Of roughly 78,000 clones listed, 82% are singletons. The specimen was blood, collected from a patient whose treatment included radiotherapy and nephrectomy. The receptor source for this set is a man between 60 and 70 years old with renal cell carcinoma. Both conserved end residues are part of each CDR3. The D gene is left open where the match is weak. Size is stated for part of the rows, as once, few or many counts, or as a class when the clone is expanded.

TRBV7-7	.	TRBD2	TRBJ2-5	TGTGCCAGCAGCTTCTCTAGCGGGACGGAGACCCAGTACTTC	CASSFSSGTETQYF
TRBV5-1	.	TRBD1	TRBJ2-5	TGCGCCAGCAGCTTGTCCACCACAGGGGGACGAGAGACCCAGTACTTC	CASSLSTTGGRETQYF
TRBV19	.	.	TRBJ2-5	TGTGCCAGTAGTATAAACAGGGTCGAGACCCAGTACTTC	CASSINRVETQYF
TRBV6-5	.	.	TRBJ2-1	TGTGCCAGCAGTTACCGTCAACTCCCAGCGATAAATGAGCAGTTCTTC	CASSYRQLPAINEQFF
TRBV4-1	.	.	TRBJ1-5	TGCGCCAGCAGCCAGTCTCCGTTCGTCCAGGGCCGACCACGCCTATTCAATCAGCCCCAGCATTTT	CASSQSPFVQGRPRLFNQPQHF
TRBV5-4	once	TRBD1	TRBJ1-3	TGTGCCAGCAGCTTGAAGACAGGGGGAGCTGGAAACACCATATATTTT	CASSLKTGGAGNTIYF
TRBV7-2	.	.	TRBJ2-2	TGTGCCAGCAGCCCTTTGGGGGCCGGGGAGCTGTTTTTT	CASSPLGAGELFF
TRBV25-1	few	TRBD1	TRBJ2-2	TGTGCCAGCAGTGGAGACAGGGGGCTAGGCACCGGGGAGCTGTTTTTT	CASSGDRGLGTGELFF
TRBV7-6	.	.	TRBJ1-1	TGTGCCAGCAGCTTAGAACAGCAGAACACTGAAGCTTTCTTT	CASSLEQQNTEAFF
TRBV28	.	TRBD1	TRBJ1-2	TGTGCCAGCGGCTCCAGGGGGAGCTACACCTTC	CASGSRGSYTF
TRBV2	.	.	TRBJ2-7	TGTGCCAGTAAGACCGAAGCCTACGAGCAGTACTTC	CASKTEAYEQYF
TRBV7-2	.	.	TRBJ1-1	TGTGCCAGCAGCTTCCGGACCCCTGGGGGCACTGAAGCTTTCTTT	CASSFRTPGGTEAFF
TRBV15	.	.	TRBJ2-1	TGTGCCACCAGCAGAGTGAACTTTAATGAGCAGTTCTTC	CATSRVNFNEQFF
TRBV2	.	TRBD2	TRBJ2-2	TGTGCCAGCAGTGAAGCTGGGCGGCTAGCGGGCCCGAACACCGGGGAGCTGTTTTTT	CASSEAGRLAGPNTGELFF
TRBV7-6	.	.	TRBJ2-3	TGTGCCAGCAGCTTTTTGGGGGCCTTGGGCACAGATACGCAGTATTTT	CASSFLGALGTDTQYF
TRBV27	.	.	TRBJ2-7	TGTGCCAGCAGCTATTCGGGACGCCGCGTTAATCAGCAGTACTTC	CASSYSGRRVNQQYF
TRBV27	.	.	TRBJ2-2	TGTGCCAGCAGTTGGGACGGACGGGAGCTGTTTTTT	CASSWDGRELFF
TRBV25-1	.	TRBD1	TRBJ1-5	TGTGCCAGCAGCGACCGGGACAGGGGGGCCTATAGCAATCAGCCCCAGCATTTT	CASSDRDRGAYSNQPQHF
TRBV5-6	.	.	TRBJ2-2	TGTGCCAGCAGCTCTCTTCTTGGCTTGTTACCCACCGGGGAGCTGTTTTTT	CASSSLLGLLPTGELFF
TRBV19	.	TRBD1	TRBJ2-2	TGTGCCAGTAGTATAAAAGGGACAGCCCCCGGGGAGCTGTTTTTT	CASSIKGTAPGELFF